This T cell receptor (beta chain) is from a study of low-dose radiotherapy and immunotherapy resistance in tumors (dated by TCRdb to 2021 to 2024). Background on the whole study: In Cohort 1, each fraction delivered 0.5 Gy every 2 weeks, and the prescribed total PTV dose was 6.5 Gy. Randomization of trial participants into treatment groups was not performed. Starting on cycle 1 day 1, patients took 300 mg of aspirin by mouth once daily for four cycles. Intravenous cyclophosphamide at 200 mg/m2 was administered every two weeks, one day ahead of each radiation and immunotherapy administration. The translational analysis covered eight patients: three from the first dose cohort and the first five from the second dose cohort. Cohort 2 received 1 Gy per fraction every two weeks, with a total of 13 Gy over 26 weeks. Nivolumab was administered intravenously as a 240 mg flat dose every two weeks, and ipilimumab was administered intravenously at 1 mg/kg every six weeks.

This sample was sequenced with an Illumina HiSeq 2500. Superscript III and a set of TRAV- and TRBV-specific primers were used to synthesize first-strand cDNA, so that both TCRalpha and TCRbeta chains were covered. TCRs were amplified for around 20 PCR cycles with Phusion, using a constant-region primer paired with the adapter attached to the V primers. The isolated mRNA was amplified using the MessageAmp II aRNA Amplification Kit, with in vitro transcription performed for about 15 hours at 37 degrees C. mRNA for TCR sequencing was isolated with the Dynabeads mRNA DIRECT Purification Kit. Indexed Illumina adapters were added in a second 25-cycle Phusion PCR, and the resulting products were purified with AMPure XP beads. On the study's bioinformatics: Using custom Perl scripts, TCR sequences encoding the same protein were pooled, out-of-frame sequences were removed, and the abundance of each clonotype was computed. Any TCR sequence backed by just one read was left out of the analysis. The metrics used to describe the repertoires included Shannon entropy, Gini index, clonality, richness, and the frequency of TCRs shared between repertoires. TCRdb ran its own pipeline on the public reads, namely fastp trimming at Q25 and MiXCR clone calling, and kept in-frame beta chains. Rows matching on CDR3 protein sequence are summarized as one entry with the most common DNA and genes. It is TCRdb's table, rather than the study itself, that gives the V and J calls and clone size. Present in this sample are about 39,000 distinct CDR3 sequences, around a third of which were seen just once. The ten largest clones take up around 3.5% of the sample.

This clonotype was seen many times. The antigen this receptor binds is unknown. Compared with germline, one end of the junction differs, possibly owing to a read error. Sample time point, as interpreted from the label and publication: before trial treatment. Donors were enrolled in RACIN, a single-arm phase I dose-escalation trial in which nivolumab, ipilimumab, aspirin, low-dose cyclophosphamide and low-dose radiotherapy were combined. Patients were eligible if they had advanced solid tumors that were TIL-negative. Specimen: PBMCs, collected before treatment. The sequence was obtained from a male donor with gallbladder cancer.

This receptor has the CDR3 CVSWREGEQFF. DNA sequence: TGTGTCAGCTGGCGGGAGGGCGAGCAGTTCTTC. This chain is built from TRBV12-3 or TRBV12-4 and TRBJ2-1, with 9 middle bases fitting TRBD2. The CDR3 measures 11 amino acids from cysteine to phenylalanine. Left in the record is the CDR3 DNA by itself, 33 bases read in frame from the first base.